These T cell receptor beta chains were read from a single sample in a study of CD8+ T cells in alopecia areata. This table comes from immunoSEQ multiplex PCR, and its TCRdb copy is limited to in-frame clones, with some not included. The sample has roughly 280,000 clones, 60% seen once. Specimen: CD4+ T cells sorted from blood, collected around week 53, from a patient treated with tofacitinib. All receptors come from a human donor with alopecia areata. CDR3s include the opening cysteine and the closing phenylalanine or tryptophan. Size is omitted from some rows. Given values are once, few, many or a class for expanded clones.

clone_size: -; j_call: TRBJ2-5; v_call: TRBV6-6; cdr3_aa: CASRYLPDRETQYF
clone_size: -; j_call: TRBJ2-3; v_call: TRBV7-3; cdr3_aa: CASSPLAGGLQGDTQYF
clone_size: -; j_call: TRBJ1-1; v_call: TRBV7-9; cdr3_aa: CASSLVTEAFF
clone_size: -; j_call: TRBJ2-7; v_call: TRBV7-2; cdr3_aa: CASSLMRMSSYEQYF
clone_size: -; j_call: TRBJ1-1; v_call: TRBV29-1; cdr3_aa: CSVWTGMNTEAFF
clone_size: -; j_call: TRBJ1-4; v_call: TRBV7-2; cdr3_aa: CASSISDLNEKLFF
clone_size: once; j_call: TRBJ2-5; v_call: TRBV30; cdr3_aa: CAWSVRAGGETQYF
clone_size: once; j_call: TRBJ2-1; v_call: TRBV11-2; cdr3_aa: CASSRPGAGAFWEQFF
clone_size: -; j_call: TRBJ1-3; v_call: TRBV29-1; cdr3_aa: CSVTGGENTIYF
clone_size: -; j_call: TRBJ2-5; v_call: TRBV10-3; cdr3_aa: CAISEQGPQETQYF
clone_size: -; j_call: TRBJ2-7; v_call: TRBV6-6; cdr3_aa: CASSYSSQATYEQYF